Each of the 4 T cell receptor beta chains below was sequenced from the same sample in a study of spatial heterogeneity in lung cancer. Indicated time point: sample taken at primary tumor resection. Unsorted whole RNA from tumor, nontumor lung or frozen PBMC underwent sequencing. TCRdb reanalysed the 5' RACE reads using MiXCR and keeps one entry per CDR3 protein. Found here are under 4,500 distinct CDR3 sequences, roughly 9.8% of them singletons; the top ten hold 45% to 55%. The sample was PBMCs, taken at surgery. Every receptor here comes from a male donor with early-stage non-small cell lung cancer.

The table lists this clonotype with many counts. The chain carries TRBV6-1 and TRBJ1-4, with 12 bases aligning to TRBD1. Per germline, CDR1 MNHNS and CDR2 SASEGT. Trimming removed 5 bases from V and 7 bases from J; junction bases left unmatched: 11. The CDR3 has 17 amino acids. In DNA form, the CDR3 reads TGTGCCAGCAGTTTTCCGGGACAGGGGGCCCTTGCTGAAAAACTGTTTTTT. It yields the protein CASSFPGQGALAEKLFF.

This clonotype is medium-sized (0.01 to 0.1%) within its sample. This chain links TRBV9 with TRBJ1-4; no clear D gene. Trimming shortened V by 3 bases and J by 4 bases, and 4 bases separated the two germline ends. From germline, CDR1 is SGDLS and CDR2 YYNGEE. This CDR3 has 12 residues. The CDR3 DNA reads as TGTGCCAGCAGCGGAAGTAATGAAAAACTGTTTTTT. The encoded protein is CASSGSNEKLFF.

The chain joins TRBV3-1 to TRBJ2-7; 7 bases are shared with TRBD1. The V and J ends lost 0 bases and 3 bases, in that order; junction bases with no gene match: 8. Per the germline V gene, CDR1 is LGHDT and CDR2 is YNNKEL (reference sequence). The CDR3 sequence is 16 residues long. This CDR3 is CASSQEGGLGDYEQYF. The CDR3 DNA reads TGTGCCAGCAGCCAAGAAGGGGGCCTTGGGGACTACGAGCAGTACTTC.

This clonotype appeared many times. V gene TRBV6-1 combines with J gene TRBJ2-7; D gene ambiguous. Germline CDR1 and CDR2: MNHNS and SASEGT. V was trimmed by 2 bases and J by 1 base, leaving 6 bases between them. This CDR3 is 13 amino acids long. Here the CDR3 reads CASSESRSYEQYF. In DNA form, the CDR3 reads TGTGCCAGCAGTGAATCCAGGTCCTACGAGCAGTACTTC.